A selection of T cell receptor beta chains follows, all from one sample in a study of OX40 agonist ivuxolimab in advanced cancers. Clones were read by immunoSEQ multiplex PCR, and TCRdb kept only the in-frame ones, dropping some. The table shows more than 13,000 clones, with 60% to 80% occurring only once. The material was CD4+ or CD8+ T cells sorted from blood, obtained in a trial of the OX40 agonist ivuxolimab. These receptors were obtained from an adult with an advanced solid tumor such as melanoma, head and neck, liver or kidney cancer. Both conserved end residues are part of each CDR3.

V | CDR3
TRBV29-1 | CSAVNTEAFF
TRBV7-9 | CASSRPRTGDRSYEQYF
TRBV11-2 | CASADWNNEQFF
TRBV7-6 | CASSLAGFPGELFF
TRBV5-1 | CASSALGESNQPQHF
TRBV4-3 | CASSQDLGADGYTF
TRBV19 | CASILGGTEAFF
TRBV29-1 | CSVAQDEQYF
TRBV7-9 | CASSLWGSNQPQHF
TRBV7-6 | CASSSRTGGEKLFF
TRBV19 | CASSDRAQTRFAEAFF
TRBV6-1 | CASSEASGQPQHF
TRBV11-3 | CASSLAESYEQYF
TRBV6-6 | CASSYSVDSHNEQFF
TRBV7-6 | CASSESTGELFF
TRBV7-9 | CASTLDIYEQYF
TRBV6-5 | CASRWGGKLFF
TRBV7-9 | CASSPRDLAYEQYF
TRBV6-5 | CASSYRGGHQPQHF
TRBV15 | CATSTRGQGRGYTF
TRBV5-1 | CASSEGRMHLTTYGYTF
TRBV25-1 | CASSYDRASVGSGNTIYF
TRBV15 | CATSRKQGASEQYF
TRBV5-8 | CASSWGTGVIYNEQFF
TRBV10-3 | CAITNPGTGLGNTIYF
TRBV19 | CASSPGGTDEATNEKLFF
TRBV9 | CASTNRLNTGELFF
TRBV5-1 | CASSLGLNTEAFF
TRBV7-2 | CASSLDTGQNLHF
TRBV28 | CASSESTGELFF
TRBV2 | CASSLRDRGPEAFF